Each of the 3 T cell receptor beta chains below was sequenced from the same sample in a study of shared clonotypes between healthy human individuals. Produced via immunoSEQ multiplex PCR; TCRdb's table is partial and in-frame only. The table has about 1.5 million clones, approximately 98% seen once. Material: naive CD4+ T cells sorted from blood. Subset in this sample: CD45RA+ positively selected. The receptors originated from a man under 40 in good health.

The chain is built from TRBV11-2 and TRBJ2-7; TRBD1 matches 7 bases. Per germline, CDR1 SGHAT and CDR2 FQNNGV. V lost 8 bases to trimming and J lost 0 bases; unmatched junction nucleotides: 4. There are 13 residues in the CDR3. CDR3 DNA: TGTGCCAGCCGTCGGACAGGCTCCTACGAGCAGTACTTC. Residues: CASRRTGSYEQYF. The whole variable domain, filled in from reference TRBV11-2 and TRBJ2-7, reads EAGVAQSPRYKIIEKRQSVAFWCNPISGHATLYWYQQILGQGPKLLIQFQNNGVVDDSQLPKDRFSAERLKGVDSTLKIQPAKLEDSAVYLCASRRTGSYEQYFGPGTRLTVT.

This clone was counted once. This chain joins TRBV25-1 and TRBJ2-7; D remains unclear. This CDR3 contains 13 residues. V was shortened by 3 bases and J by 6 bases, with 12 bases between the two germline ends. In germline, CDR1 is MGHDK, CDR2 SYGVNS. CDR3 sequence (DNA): TGTGCCAGCAGTGATTCTTTATGGGGCGAGCAGTACTTC. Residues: CASSDSLWGEQYF.

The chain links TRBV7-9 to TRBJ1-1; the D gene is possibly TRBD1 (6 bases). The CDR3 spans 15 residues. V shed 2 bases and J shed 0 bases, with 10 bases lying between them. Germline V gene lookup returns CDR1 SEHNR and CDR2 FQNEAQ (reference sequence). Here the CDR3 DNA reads TGTGCCAGCAGCTTACAAACAGGGCTGAACACTGAAGCTTTCTTT. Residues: CASSLQTGLNTEAFF. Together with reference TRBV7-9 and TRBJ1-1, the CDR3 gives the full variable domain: DTGVSQNPRHKITKRGQNVTFRCDPISEHNRLYWYRQTLGQGPEFLTYFQNEAQLEKSRLLSDRFSAERPKGSFSTLEIQRTEQGDSAMYLCASSLQTGLNTEAFFGQGTRLTVV.